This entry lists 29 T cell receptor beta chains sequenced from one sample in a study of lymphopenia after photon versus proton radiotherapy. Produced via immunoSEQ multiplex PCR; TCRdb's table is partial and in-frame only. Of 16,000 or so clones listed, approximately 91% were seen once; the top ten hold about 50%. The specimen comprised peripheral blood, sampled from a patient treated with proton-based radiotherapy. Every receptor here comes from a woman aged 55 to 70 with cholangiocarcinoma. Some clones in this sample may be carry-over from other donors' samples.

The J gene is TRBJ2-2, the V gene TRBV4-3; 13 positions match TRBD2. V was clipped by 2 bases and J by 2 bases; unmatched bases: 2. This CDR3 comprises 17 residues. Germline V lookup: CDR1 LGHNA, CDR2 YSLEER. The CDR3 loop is CASSQPGLAGNTGELFF. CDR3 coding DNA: TGCGCCAGCAGCCAACCGGGACTAGCGGGAAACACCGGGGAGCTGTTTTTT.

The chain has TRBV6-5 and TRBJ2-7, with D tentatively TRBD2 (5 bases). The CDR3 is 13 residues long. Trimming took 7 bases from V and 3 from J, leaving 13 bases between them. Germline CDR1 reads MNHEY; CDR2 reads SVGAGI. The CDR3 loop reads CASTQRASYEQYF. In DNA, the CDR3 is TGTGCCAGCACCCAGAGGGCTAGCTACGAGCAGTACTTC.

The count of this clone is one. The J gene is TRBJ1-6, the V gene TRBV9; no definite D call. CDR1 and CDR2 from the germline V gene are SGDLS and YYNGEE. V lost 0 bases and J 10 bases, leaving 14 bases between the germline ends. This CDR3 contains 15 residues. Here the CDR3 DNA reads TGTGCCAGCAGCGTAGAAGGCTGGGCGGCGTCACCCCTCCACTTT. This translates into CASSVEGWAASPLHF.

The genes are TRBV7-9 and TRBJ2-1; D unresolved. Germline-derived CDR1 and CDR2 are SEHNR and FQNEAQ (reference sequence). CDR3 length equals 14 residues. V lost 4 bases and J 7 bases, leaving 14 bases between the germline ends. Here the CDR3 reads CASSSSSFPNEQFF. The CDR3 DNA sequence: TGTGCCAGCAGCTCCAGTAGCTTCCCGAATGAGCAGTTCTTC.

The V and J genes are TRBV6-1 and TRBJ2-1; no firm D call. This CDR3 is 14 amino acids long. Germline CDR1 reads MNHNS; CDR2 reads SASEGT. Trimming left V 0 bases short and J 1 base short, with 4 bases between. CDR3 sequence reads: CASSEARSYNEQFF. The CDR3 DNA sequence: TGTGCCAGCAGTGAAGCCCGTTCCTACAATGAGCAGTTCTTC.

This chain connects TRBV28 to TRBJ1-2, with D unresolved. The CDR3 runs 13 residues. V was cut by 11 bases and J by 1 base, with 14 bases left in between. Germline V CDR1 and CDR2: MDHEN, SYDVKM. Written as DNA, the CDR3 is TGTGCCTCATCCGACACCTTTAACTATGGCTACACCTTC. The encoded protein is CASSDTFNYGYTF.

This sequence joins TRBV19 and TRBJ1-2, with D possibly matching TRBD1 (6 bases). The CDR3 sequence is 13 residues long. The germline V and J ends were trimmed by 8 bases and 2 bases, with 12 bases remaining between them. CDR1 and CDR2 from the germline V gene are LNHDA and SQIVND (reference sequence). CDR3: CASGDGGNYGYTF. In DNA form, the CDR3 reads TGTGCCAGTGGGGACGGGGGCAACTATGGCTACACCTTC. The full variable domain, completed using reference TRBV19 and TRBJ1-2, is DGGITQSPKYLFRKEGQNVTLSCEQNLNHDAMYWYRQDPGQGLRLIYYSQIVNDFQKGDIAEGYSVSREKKESFPLTVTSAQKNPTAFYLCASGDGGNYGYTFGSGTRLTVV.

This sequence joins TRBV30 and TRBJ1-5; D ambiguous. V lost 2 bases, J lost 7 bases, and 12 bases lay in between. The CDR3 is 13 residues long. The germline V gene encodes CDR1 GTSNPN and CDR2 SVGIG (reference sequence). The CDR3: CAWSSTAQQPQHF. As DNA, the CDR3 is TGTGCCTGGAGTTCAACAGCACAGCAGCCCCAGCATTTT.

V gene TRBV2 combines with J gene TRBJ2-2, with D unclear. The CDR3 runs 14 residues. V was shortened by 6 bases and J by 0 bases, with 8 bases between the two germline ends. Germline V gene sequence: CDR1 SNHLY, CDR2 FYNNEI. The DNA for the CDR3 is TGTGCCAGCAGAGGTACATCGAACACCGGGGAGCTGTTTTTT. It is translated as CASRGTSNTGELFF.

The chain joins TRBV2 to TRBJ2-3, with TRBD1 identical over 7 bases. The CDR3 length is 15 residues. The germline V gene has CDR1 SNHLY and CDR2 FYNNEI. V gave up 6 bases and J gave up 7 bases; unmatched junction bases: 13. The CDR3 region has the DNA TGTGCCAGCAGGCATCCGGGACAGAGTATCCATACGCAGTATTTT. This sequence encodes CASRHPGQSIHTQYF.

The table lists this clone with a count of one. The CDR3 sequence: CASSQFGGKRFF. Here the CDR3 DNA reads TGTGCCAGCAGCCAATTTGGGGGCAAAAGGTTTTTT. The chain recombines TRBV14 with TRBJ1-4; a weak D match, TRBD1 (6 bases). Germline CDR1 SGHDN, CDR2 FVKESK. This CDR3 region has 12 residues. V gave up 2 bases and J gave up 16 bases, with 14 bases separating them.

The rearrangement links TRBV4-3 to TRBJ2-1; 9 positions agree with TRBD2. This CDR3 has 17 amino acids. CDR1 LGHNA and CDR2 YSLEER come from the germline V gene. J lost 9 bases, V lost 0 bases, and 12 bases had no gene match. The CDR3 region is CASSQEELASGNGEQFF. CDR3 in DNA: TGCGCCAGCAGCCAAGAGGAGCTCGCTAGCGGGAACGGTGAGCAGTTCTTC.

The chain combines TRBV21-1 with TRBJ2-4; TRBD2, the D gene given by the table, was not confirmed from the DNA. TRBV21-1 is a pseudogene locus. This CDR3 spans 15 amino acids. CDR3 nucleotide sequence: TGTGCAGCAGCAAAGCGCAAGGTAGCCAAAAACATTCAGTACTTC. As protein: CAAAKRKVAKNIQYF.

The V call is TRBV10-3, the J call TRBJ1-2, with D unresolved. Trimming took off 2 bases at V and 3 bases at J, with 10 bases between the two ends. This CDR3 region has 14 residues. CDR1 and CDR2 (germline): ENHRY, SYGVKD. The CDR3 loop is CAISEGQDYYGYTF. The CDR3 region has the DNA TGTGCCATCAGTGAGGGGCAGGACTACTATGGCTACACCTTC.

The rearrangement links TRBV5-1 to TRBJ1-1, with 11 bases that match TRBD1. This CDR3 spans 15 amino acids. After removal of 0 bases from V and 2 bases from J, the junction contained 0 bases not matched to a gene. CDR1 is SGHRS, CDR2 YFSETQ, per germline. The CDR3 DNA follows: TGCGCCAGCAGCTTGGGGACAGGGGGCAACACTGAAGCTTTCTTT. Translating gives CASSLGTGGNTEAFF.

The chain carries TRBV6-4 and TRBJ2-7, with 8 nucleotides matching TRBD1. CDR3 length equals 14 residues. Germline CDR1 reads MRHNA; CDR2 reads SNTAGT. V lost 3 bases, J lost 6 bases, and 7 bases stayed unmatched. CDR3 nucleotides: TGTGCCAGCAGTGAGCAGACAGGGGTTAGCGAGCAGTACTTC. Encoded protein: CASSEQTGVSEQYF.

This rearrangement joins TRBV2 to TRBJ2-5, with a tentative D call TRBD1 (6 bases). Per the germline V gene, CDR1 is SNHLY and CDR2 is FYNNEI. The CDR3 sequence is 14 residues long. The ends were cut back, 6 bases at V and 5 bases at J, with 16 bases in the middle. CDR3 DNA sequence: TGTGCCAGCAGACGAGACGGGCAGGGGGAGACCCAGTACTTC. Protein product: CASRRDGQGETQYF.

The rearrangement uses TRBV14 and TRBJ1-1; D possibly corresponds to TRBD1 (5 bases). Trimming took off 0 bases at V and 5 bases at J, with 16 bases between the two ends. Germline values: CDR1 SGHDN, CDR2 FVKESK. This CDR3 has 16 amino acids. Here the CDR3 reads CASSQERGVWATEAFF. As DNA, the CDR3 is TGTGCCAGCAGCCAAGAGCGGGGGGTATGGGCAACTGAAGCTTTCTTT.

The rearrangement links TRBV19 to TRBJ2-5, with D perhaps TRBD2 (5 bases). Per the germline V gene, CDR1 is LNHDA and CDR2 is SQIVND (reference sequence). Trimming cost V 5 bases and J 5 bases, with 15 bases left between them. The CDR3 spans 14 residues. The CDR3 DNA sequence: TGTGCCAGTAGTCCCGATGCGGGCTGGGAGACCCAGTACTTC. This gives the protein CASSPDAGWETQYF. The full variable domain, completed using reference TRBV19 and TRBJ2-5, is DGGITQSPKYLFRKEGQNVTLSCEQNLNHDAMYWYRQDPGQGLRLIYYSQIVNDFQKGDIAEGYSVSREKKESFPLTVTSAQKNPTAFYLCASSPDAGWETQYFGPGTRLLVL.

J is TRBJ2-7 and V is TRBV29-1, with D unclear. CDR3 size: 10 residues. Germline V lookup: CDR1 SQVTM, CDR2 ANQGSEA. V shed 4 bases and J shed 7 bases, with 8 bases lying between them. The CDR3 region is CSVGSTEQYF. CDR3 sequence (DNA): TGCAGCGTTGGATCGACGGAGCAGTACTTC.

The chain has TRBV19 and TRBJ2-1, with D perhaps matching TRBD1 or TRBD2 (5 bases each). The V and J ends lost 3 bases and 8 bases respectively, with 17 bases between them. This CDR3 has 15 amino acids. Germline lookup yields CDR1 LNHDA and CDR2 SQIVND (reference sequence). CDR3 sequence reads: CASSMAGTPVDEQFF. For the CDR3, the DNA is TGTGCCAGTAGTATGGCTGGGACGCCAGTCGATGAGCAGTTCTTC.

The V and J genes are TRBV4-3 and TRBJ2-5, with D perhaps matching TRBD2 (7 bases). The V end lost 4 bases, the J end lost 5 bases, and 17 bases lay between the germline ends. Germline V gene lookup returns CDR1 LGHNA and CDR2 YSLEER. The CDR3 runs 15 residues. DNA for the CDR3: TGCGCCAGCAGCCGGGGGGCGGGAGCGACGGAGACCCAGTACTTC. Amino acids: CASSRGAGATETQYF.

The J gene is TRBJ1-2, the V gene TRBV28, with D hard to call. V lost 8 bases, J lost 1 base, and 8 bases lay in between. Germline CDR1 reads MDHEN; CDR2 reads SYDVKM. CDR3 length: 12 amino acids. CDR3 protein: CASGESNYGYTF. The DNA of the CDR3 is TGTGCCAGCGGTGAGAGTAACTATGGCTACACCTTC.

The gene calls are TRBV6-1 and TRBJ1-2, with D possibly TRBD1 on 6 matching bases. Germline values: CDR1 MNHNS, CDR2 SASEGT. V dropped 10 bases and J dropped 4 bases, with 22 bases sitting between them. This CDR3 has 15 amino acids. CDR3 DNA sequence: TGTGCCACCCGTGGGGGCAGGGCAGAATTCTATGGCTACACCTTC. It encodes CATRGGRAEFYGYTF.

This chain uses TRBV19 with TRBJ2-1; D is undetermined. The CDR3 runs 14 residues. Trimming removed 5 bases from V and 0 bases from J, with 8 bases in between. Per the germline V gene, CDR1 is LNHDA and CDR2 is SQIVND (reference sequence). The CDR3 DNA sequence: TGTGCCAGTAGTGGGCATAGCTCCTACAATGAGCAGTTCTTC. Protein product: CASSGHSSYNEQFF.

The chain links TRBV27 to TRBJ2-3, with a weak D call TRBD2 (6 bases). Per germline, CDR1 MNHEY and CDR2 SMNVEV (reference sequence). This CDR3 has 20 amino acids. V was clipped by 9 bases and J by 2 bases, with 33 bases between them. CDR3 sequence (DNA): TGTGCCAGTTCGAGTCGGGCGAGAGCGGGTCGGGTCGGGGACACAGATACGCAGTATTTT. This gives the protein CASSSRARAGRVGDTDTQYF.

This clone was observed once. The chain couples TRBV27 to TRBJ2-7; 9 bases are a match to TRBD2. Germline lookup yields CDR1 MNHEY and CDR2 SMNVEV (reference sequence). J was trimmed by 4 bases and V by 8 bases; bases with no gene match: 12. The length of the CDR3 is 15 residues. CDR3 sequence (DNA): TGTGCCAGCCGGTATAGCGGGGGCCCATTATACGAGCAGTACTTC. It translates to CASRYSGGPLYEQYF.

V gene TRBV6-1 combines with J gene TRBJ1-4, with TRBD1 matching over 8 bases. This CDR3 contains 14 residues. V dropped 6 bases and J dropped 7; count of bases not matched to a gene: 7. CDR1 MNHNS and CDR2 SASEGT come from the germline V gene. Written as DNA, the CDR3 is TGTGCCAGCAGGGGGACAGGATCAAGTGAAAAACTGTTTTTT. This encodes CASRGTGSSEKLFF.

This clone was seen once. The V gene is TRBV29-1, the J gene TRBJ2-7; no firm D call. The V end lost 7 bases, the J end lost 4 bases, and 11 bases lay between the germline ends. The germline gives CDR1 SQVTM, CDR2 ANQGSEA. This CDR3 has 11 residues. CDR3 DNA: TGCAGCGGCACGGACGGTTACGAGCAGTACTTC. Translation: CSGTDGYEQYF.